Below, 20 T cell receptor beta chains from the same sample are listed, as sequenced in a study of cytomegalovirus exposure and HLA in healthy donors. PCR involved 60 Vbeta and 13 Jbeta primers. Data came from immunoSEQ multiplex PCR; TCRdb stores just in-frame clones and leaves some out. The repertoire holds 150,000 to 200,000 clones, with 76% as singletons. The sample comprised PBMCs. The receptors stem from a male donor in good health and CMV-seronegative.

J is TRBJ1-1 and V is TRBV21-1. TRBV21-1 is a documented pseudogene. The CDR3 totals 12 residues. CDR3 protein: CASSNAGCEAFF. The CDR3 DNA reads as TGTGCCAGCAGCAATGCGGGTTGTGAAGCTTTCTTT.

This clone was observed a few times. The chain is built from TRBV19 and TRBJ2-1; 9 nucleotides match TRBD1. Germline assignment: CDR1 LNHDA and CDR2 SQIVND (reference sequence). V gave up 0 bases and J gave up 5 bases; unmatched junction bases: 8. The CDR3 runs to 17 residues. The CDR3 reads CASSIEGQGDENNEQFF. CDR3 DNA: TGTGCCAGTAGTATAGAGGGACAGGGAGATGAGAACAATGAGCAGTTCTTC. Full variable domain (remainder filled in from reference TRBV19 and TRBJ2-1): DGGITQSPKYLFRKEGQNVTLSCEQNLNHDAMYWYRQDPGQGLRLIYYSQIVNDFQKGDIAEGYSVSREKKESFPLTVTSAQKNPTAFYLCASSIEGQGDENNEQFFGPGTRLTVL.

In this sample, this clone turned up a few times. The chain links TRBV5-1 to TRBJ1-1; TRBD1 is a possible D gene (5 bases). Germline V CDR1 and CDR2: SGHRS, YFSETQ. The length of the CDR3 is 13 residues. Deletions cut 3 bases from V and 6 bases from J, with 12 bases between. This CDR3 reads CASSWQPGAEAFF. The CDR3 bases are TGCGCCAGCAGCTGGCAACCGGGGGCTGAAGCTTTCTTT.

The V and J genes are TRBV9 and TRBJ1-1, with 9 bases matching TRBD1. V gave up 4 bases and J gave up 0 bases; unmatched junction bases: 10. The CDR3 contains 17 residues. CDR1 and CDR2 (germline): SGDLS, YYNGEE. The chain's CDR3 is CASSQTGGILLNTEAFF. CDR3 DNA sequence: TGTGCCAGCAGCCAGACAGGGGGGATTCTCTTGAACACTGAAGCTTTCTTT.

The chain recombines TRBV28 with TRBJ2-7, with D possibly matching TRBD2 (6 bases). CDR1 MDHEN and CDR2 SYDVKM come from the germline V gene. V was pared by 4 bases and J by 4 bases, with 20 bases between. The CDR3 has 16 amino acids. The CDR3 reads CASSSPLGDSSYEQYF. In nucleotides, the CDR3 is TGTGCCAGCAGTTCCCCGCTAGGGGACTCATCTTACGAGCAGTACTTC. Combining the CDR3 with reference TRBV28 and TRBJ2-7 gives the whole variable domain DVKVTQSSRYLVKRTGEKVFLECVQDMDHENMFWYRQDPGLGLRLIYFSYDVKMKEKGDIPEGYSVSREKKERFSLILESASTNQTSMYLCASSSPLGDSSYEQYFGPGTRLTVT.

The V call is TRBV7-3, the J call TRBJ1-1; 9 bases line up with TRBD1. Germline V gene lookup returns CDR1 SGHTA and CDR2 FQGTGA. With V trimmed by 6 bases and J by 5 bases, 4 bases remained unmatched. This CDR3 is 13 amino acids long. The CDR3 sequence: CASSWDRATEAFF. The DNA of the CDR3 is TGTGCCAGCAGTTGGGACAGGGCGACTGAAGCTTTCTTT.

The rearrangement uses TRBV28 and TRBJ1-2; 10 bases agree with TRBD1. V shed 4 bases and J 7 bases; nucleotides not matched to a gene: 9. The germline V gene encodes CDR1 MDHEN and CDR2 SYDVKM. The CDR3 length is 15 residues. CDR3 residues: CASSYPGQGVSGYTF. CDR3 DNA sequence: TGTGCCAGCAGTTATCCCGGACAGGGGGTGTCTGGCTACACCTTC.

This chain connects TRBV2 to TRBJ2-7; a weak D match, TRBD2 (5 bases). Germline V CDR1 and CDR2: SNHLY, FYNNEI. V dropped 6 bases and J dropped 4 bases, with 19 bases sitting between them. CDR3 length: 15 amino acids. CDR3 sequence reads: CASRAEGGRWYEQYF. CDR3 bases: TGTGCCAGCAGAGCCGAGGGCGGCAGGTGGTACGAGCAGTACTTC.

Judged by abundance, this clone is large. This sequence joins TRBV15 and TRBJ1-2; 8 nucleotides line up with TRBD1. Germline trimming cut 2 bases from V and 6 bases from J; bases unmatched to any gene: 11. The CDR3 totals 16 residues. Per the germline V gene, CDR1 is LNHNV and CDR2 is YYDKDF (reference sequence). The DNA for the CDR3 is TGTGCCACCAGCAGATCTTGGACAGGGAGGATCGATGGCTACACCTTC. This gives the protein CATSRSWTGRIDGYTF.

This chain connects TRBV2 to TRBJ1-6; D is uncertain. The CDR3 has 15 residues. The germline V gene encodes CDR1 SNHLY and CDR2 FYNNEI. The germline V and J ends were trimmed by 5 bases and 9 bases, with 17 bases remaining between them. The CDR3 loop reads CASSTRLGPSSPLHF. The CDR3, as DNA: TGTGCCAGCAGTACCCGGCTTGGGCCTTCTTCACCCCTCCACTTT.

V and J are TRBV27 and TRBJ1-2; D gene ambiguous. Trimming took 2 bases from V and 4 from J, leaving 5 bases between them. This CDR3 has 12 amino acids. The germline V gene has CDR1 MNHEY and CDR2 SMNVEV (reference sequence). The CDR3 reads CASSLEGYGYTF. The DNA for the CDR3 is TGTGCCAGCAGTTTAGAGGGCTATGGCTACACCTTC.

Only one count was recorded for this clone. The chain carries TRBV5-6 and TRBJ2-5, with D tentatively TRBD2 (7 bases). The CDR3 spans 14 residues. Germline V gives CDR1 SGHDT, CDR2 YYEEEE. Trimming took off 4 bases at V and 5 bases at J, with 15 bases between the two ends. CDR3: CASSNLKGGETQYF. The CDR3 DNA reads TGTGCCAGCAGCAACCTCAAGGGGGGGGAGACCCAGTACTTC.

The genes are TRBV30 and TRBJ1-2; TRBD1 might be the D (6 bases). Per germline, CDR1 GTSNPN and CDR2 SVGIG (reference sequence). With 6 bases removed from V and 4 bases from J, the gap between germline ends came to 12 bases. There are 12 residues in the CDR3. CDR3 nucleotide sequence: TGTGCCTGCGGACAGATAGGCTATGGCTACACCTTC. Encoded protein: CACGQIGYGYTF.

This rearrangement joins TRBV6-5 to TRBJ2-1; TRBD1 might be the D (5 bases). The CDR3 is 15 residues long. Per the germline V gene, CDR1 is MNHEY and CDR2 is SVGAGI. V lost 2 bases and J lost 6, with 14 bases in between. CDR3 coding DNA: TGTGCCAGCAGTTACCTCCAGGGAAAGGGCAATGAGCAGTTCTTC. Amino acid sequence: CASSYLQGKGNEQFF.

This clone appeared a single time. This chain connects TRBV10-1 to TRBJ1-2; maybe TRBD1 (6 bases). The ends were cut back, 2 bases at V and 0 bases at J, with 16 bases in the middle. Looked up from germline, CDR1 is WNHNN and CDR2 is SYGVQD (reference sequence). This CDR3 comprises 17 residues. The CDR3 region is CASSERDRGATNYGYTF. The DNA for the CDR3 is TGCGCCAGCAGTGAGAGGGACCGGGGGGCCACTAACTATGGCTACACCTTC.

The chain has TRBV7-9 and TRBJ2-2; D may be TRBD2 (6 bases). V lost 5 bases and J lost 8, with 18 bases in between. Germline V CDR1 and CDR2: SEHNR, FQNEAQ (reference sequence). CDR3 length: 15 residues. CDR3 region: CASSARGTSAGELFF. CDR3 DNA: TGTGCCAGCAGCGCGCGCGGGACTTCCGCGGGGGAGCTGTTTTTT.

The CDR3 reads CASSDTGLQPQHF. The CDR3 region has the DNA TGTGCCAGCAGTGACACAGGGTTACAGCCCCAGCATTTT. The rearrangement uses TRBV6-1 and TRBJ1-5, with D possibly matching TRBD1 (6 bases). V lost 3 bases and J lost 7, with 10 bases in between. Germline loops: CDR1 MNHNS, CDR2 SASEGT. CDR3 length: 13 residues.

A remark on this clone: Other nucleotide sequences from this sample produce the same CDR3. The gene calls are TRBV5-1 and TRBJ2-2; 11 bases fit TRBD1. CDR3 size: 17 residues. V gave up 0 bases and J gave up 0 bases; unmatched junction bases: 1. CDR1 is SGHRS and CDR2 is YFSETQ in the germline V gene. DNA of the CDR3: TGCGCCAGCAGCTTGGGGACAGGGGGCGCGAACACCGGGGAGCTGTTTTTT. Its translation: CASSLGTGGANTGELFF.

The rearrangement joins TRBV11-3 to TRBJ2-1, with D perhaps TRBD2 (5 bases). This CDR3 is 16 amino acids long. CDR1 SGHNT and CDR2 YENEEA come from the germline V gene. V gave up 0 bases and J gave up 5 bases, with 14 bases separating them. In DNA, the CDR3 is TGTGCCAGCAGCTTAGATCGACTAAATAACGACAATGAGCAGTTCTTC. It yields the protein CASSLDRLNNDNEQFF.

The V call is TRBV7-3, the J call TRBJ1-1, with D perhaps TRBD1 (5 bases). Germline V CDR1 and CDR2: SGHTA, FQGTGA. This CDR3 contains 13 residues. Trimming shortened V by 2 bases and J by 5 bases, and 9 bases separated the two germline ends. The CDR3 region is CASSLLEGTEAFF. In nucleotides, the CDR3 is TGTGCCAGCAGCTTATTGGAGGGGACTGAAGCTTTCTTT.